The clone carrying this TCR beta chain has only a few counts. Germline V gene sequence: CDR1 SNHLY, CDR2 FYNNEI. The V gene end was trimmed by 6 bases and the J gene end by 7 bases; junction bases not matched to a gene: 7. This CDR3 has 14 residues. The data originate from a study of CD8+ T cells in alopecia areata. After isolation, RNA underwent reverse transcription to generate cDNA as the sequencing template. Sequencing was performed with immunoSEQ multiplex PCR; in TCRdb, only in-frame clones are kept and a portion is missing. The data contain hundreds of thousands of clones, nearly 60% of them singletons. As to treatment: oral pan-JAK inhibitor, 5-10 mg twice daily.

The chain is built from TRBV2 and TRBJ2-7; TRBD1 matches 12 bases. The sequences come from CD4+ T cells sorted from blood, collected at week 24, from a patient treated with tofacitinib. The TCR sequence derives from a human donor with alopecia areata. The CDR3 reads CASREGQGAGEQYF. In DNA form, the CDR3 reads TGTGCCAGCAGGGAGGGACAGGGGGCAGGGGAGCAGTACTTC.